The 29 T cell receptor beta chains presented below share a single source sample, sequenced in a study of identical twins. Via MiXCR, TCRdb re-called the 5' RACE reads, giving one row per CDR3 protein. The sample records 1.5 million to 2 million distinct CDR3 sequences, about 32% being singletons. The sequencing input was cord blood. The receptors were gathered from a newborn girl in good health.

In this sample, this clonotype turned up many times. The chain is built from TRBV10-3 and TRBJ2-1; D perhaps matches TRBD1 (6 bases). Per the germline V gene, CDR1 is ENHRY and CDR2 is SYGVKD. The CDR3 consists of 13 residues. Trimming left V 6 bases short and J 0 bases short, with 6 bases between. The CDR3 DNA is TGTGCCATCAGGGACAGCTCCTACAATGAGCAGTTCTTC. It codes for CAIRDSSYNEQFF.

This rearrangement joins TRBV12-3 or TRBV12-4 to TRBJ2-3; D might be TRBD2 (5 bases). The CDR3 has 13 residues. Trimming pared 4 bases from V and 8 bases from J, leaving 13 bases between. In nucleotides, the CDR3 is TGTGCCAGCAGTTCGTCTAGCCCCTCTACGCAGTATTTT. This encodes CASSSSSPSTQYF.

The J gene is TRBJ2-3, the V gene TRBV9; 10 bases align to TRBD2. Germline values: CDR1 SGDLS, CDR2 YYNGEE. Trimming removed 0 bases from V and 1 base from J; junction bases left unmatched: 8. This CDR3 is 18 amino acids long. The CDR3 reads CASSVGQTGTSGTDTQYF. The CDR3 bases are TGTGCCAGCAGCGTAGGCCAGACCGGGACTAGCGGCACAGATACGCAGTATTTT.

This chain uses TRBV9 with TRBJ2-1; 10 bases align to TRBD2. Germline CDR1 and CDR2: SGDLS and YYNGEE. The CDR3 is 18 amino acids. The J segment lost 3 bases and the V segment lost 0 bases, leaving 9 bases of the junction unmatched. The CDR3 nucleotides read TGTGCCAGCAGCGTAGTTCCTAGCGGGAGCCGGGGCTACAATGAGCAGTTCTTC. Its translation: CASSVVPSGSRGYNEQFF. Filled out from reference TRBV9 and TRBJ2-1, the complete variable domain reads DSGVTQTPKHLITATGQRVTLRCSPRSGDLSVYWYQQSLDQGLQFLIQYYNGEERAKGNILERFSAQQFPDLHSELNLSSLELGDSALYFCASSVVPSGSRGYNEQFFGPGTRLTVL.

This clonotype was counted ten times or more. The rearrangement joins TRBV5-1 to TRBJ2-7, with 13 nucleotides matching TRBD2. With 0 bases clipped from V and 3 bases from J, the junction kept 9 bases outside the gene matches. This CDR3 is built from 18 residues. CDR1 is SGHRS, CDR2 YFSETQ, per germline. The CDR3 nucleotides are TGCGCCAGCAGCTTGGTGGGGACTAGCGGGAACAAACTCTACGAGCAGTACTTC. Its translation: CASSLVGTSGNKLYEQYF. The entire variable domain, with the rest obtained from reference TRBV5-1 and TRBJ2-7, is as follows: KAGVTQTPRYLIKTRGQQVTLSCSPISGHRSVSWYQQTPGQGLQFLFEYFSETQRNKGNFPGRFSGRQFSNSRSEMNVSTLELGDSALYLCASSLVGTSGNKLYEQYFGPGTRLTVT.

The sample holds many counts of this clonotype. The genes are TRBV3-1 and TRBJ2-3, with D possibly matching TRBD2 (6 bases). The CDR3 has 15 amino acids. Per the germline V gene, CDR1 is LGHDT and CDR2 is YNNKEL (reference sequence). V was shortened by 4 bases and J by 1 base, with 12 bases between the two germline ends. Here the CDR3 DNA reads TGTGCCAGCAGCCGGGGACTCCCCGGCACAGATACGCAGTATTTT. It yields the protein CASSRGLPGTDTQYF.

This chain links TRBV10-3 with TRBJ1-6; no reliable D call. Between the trimmed V and J ends, which lost 6 bases and 0 bases, there was a span of 6 bases. This CDR3 has 14 amino acids. The germline V gene encodes CDR1 ENHRY and CDR2 SYGVKD. The DNA for the CDR3 is TGTGCCATCAGGACAAACTCCTATAATTCACCCCTCCACTTT. Translated, it gives CAIRTNSYNSPLHF.

In this sample, this clonotype turned up a few times. The V and J genes are TRBV24-1 and TRBJ2-5; TRBD1 matches 7 bases. V dropped 7 bases and J dropped 2; count of bases not matched to a gene: 6. Germline CDR1 reads KGHDR; CDR2 reads SFDVKD. This CDR3 is 14 amino acids long. In DNA form, the CDR3 reads TGTGCCACCAGCGCGACAGGGCTTCAAGAGACCCAGTACTTC. It is translated as CATSATGLQETQYF.

The chain is built from TRBV12-3 or TRBV12-4 and TRBJ2-7; the match to TRBD1 covers 8 bases. CDR3 length: 14 amino acids. Unmatched junction bases numbered 7, after V lost 6 bases and J lost 3 bases. This CDR3 is CASSDRGPLYEQYF. As DNA, the CDR3 is TGTGCCAGCAGCGACAGGGGACCTCTCTACGAGCAGTACTTC.

This clonotype occurred a few times. V usage is TRBV20-1 and J usage is TRBJ2-1; D is tentatively TRBD1 or TRBD2 (6 bases each). Germline V CDR1 and CDR2: DFQATT, SNEGSKA (reference sequence). CDR3 length equals 16 residues. V lost 4 bases, J lost 9 bases, and 25 bases lay in between. As DNA, the CDR3 is TGCAGTGCTATAGTAGCTAGGGGGAGGTGGGGTACTGAGCAGTTCTTC. Translating gives CSAIVARGRWGTEQFF.

V gene TRBV6-1 combines with J gene TRBJ2-7; TRBD1 might be the D (6 bases). The germline gives CDR1 MNHNS, CDR2 SASEGT. V lost 1 base and J lost 8, with 15 bases in between. The CDR3 totals 14 residues. The CDR3 DNA reads TGTGCCAGCAGTGAAGGGGCGTCGGACAGAAAGCAGTACTTC. This translates into CASSEGASDRKQYF.

The chain carries TRBV6-2 or TRBV6-3 and TRBJ1-5; D gene unclear. The CDR3 runs 16 residues. Between the trimmed V and J ends, which lost 5 bases and 0 bases, there was a span of 14 bases. Germline V gene data show CDR1 as MNHEY and CDR2 as SVGEGT. The CDR3 bases are TGTGCCAGCAGTCCTCAGCGGGCTTATAGCAATCAGCCCCAGCATTTT. Residues: CASSPQRAYSNQPQHF.

The J gene is TRBJ1-3, the V gene TRBV7-9; 9 nucleotides match TRBD1. CDR1 is SEHNR and CDR2 is FQNEAQ in the germline V gene (reference sequence). The CDR3 consists of 15 residues. After removal of 5 bases from V and 5 bases from J, the junction contained 7 bases not matched to a gene. For the CDR3, the DNA is TGTGCCAGCAGCACAAGGACAGGGGAGCGAAACACCATATATTTT. Its translation is CASSTRTGERNTIYF.

This chain joins TRBV27 and TRBJ2-3; D is possibly TRBD1 or TRBD2 (5 bases each). The CDR3 totals 15 residues. In germline, CDR1 is MNHEY, CDR2 SMNVEV (reference sequence). V dropped 4 bases and J dropped 2 bases, with 13 bases sitting between them. The CDR3 loop is CASSSPSGPTDTQYF. For the CDR3, the DNA is TGTGCCAGCAGTTCCCCTTCGGGACCCACAGATACGCAGTATTTT.

As regards this clonotype: This CDR3 fails to terminate in the conserved phenylalanine or tryptophan, so it likely reflects a read error. J is TRBJ1-1 and V is TRBV10-3; tentatively, D is TRBD1 (5 bases). The CDR3 spans 15 residues. Trimming left V 0 bases short and J 4 bases short, with 12 bases between. Germline CDR1 reads ENHRY; CDR2 reads SYGVKD. For the CDR3, the DNA is TGTGCCATCAGTGAGTCCCCAGGGTCGGGCACTGAAGCTTTCTCT. This codes for CAISESPGSGTEAFS.

In this sample, this clonotype turned up a few times. The CDR3 loop reads CASSEEYYNSPLHF. CDR3 sequence (DNA): TGCGCCAGCAGCGAGGAGTATTATAATTCACCCCTCCACTTT. This chain connects TRBV10-2 to TRBJ1-6; D gene uncertain. This CDR3 is 14 amino acids long. The V end lost 6 bases, the J end lost 4 bases, and 10 bases lay between the germline ends. Germline V gives CDR1 WSHSY, CDR2 SAAADI.

This chain uses TRBV10-3 with TRBJ2-1; TRBD1 or TRBD2 may be the D gene (5 bases each). The CDR3 loop spans 12 amino acids. The V and J ends lost 3 bases and 10 bases respectively, with 10 bases between them. The germline CDR1 and CDR2 sequences are ENHRY and SYGVKD. CDR3 bases: TGTGCCATCAGTGAAGCCTGGGGGGAGCAGTTCTTC. Protein: CAISEAWGEQFF.

Only a few counts were recorded for this clonotype. This rearrangement joins TRBV10-3 to TRBJ2-5, with D uncertain. The CDR3 consists of 15 residues. V lost 0 bases and J 5 bases, leaving 13 bases between the germline ends. Germline V gives CDR1 ENHRY, CDR2 SYGVKD. The CDR3 region has the DNA TGTGCCATCAGTGAGTCGAAGGGCAATGGGGAGACCCAGTACTTC. Protein: CAISESKGNGETQYF.

This clonotype has a count of ten or more. An end of the junction does not agree with germline; a read error may underlie this. The chain joins TRBV10-3 to TRBJ1-2; D remains ambiguous. The CDR3 consists of 11 residues. From germline, CDR1 is ENHRY and CDR2 SYGVKD. This chain's CDR3 is CAISDDYGYTF. The CDR3 nucleotides read TGTGCCATCAGTGACGACTACGGCTACACCTTC.

This clonotype was seen at least ten times. The rearrangement links TRBV29-1 to TRBJ2-3; D gene ambiguous. Trimming cost V 4 bases and J 4 bases, with 12 bases left between them. CDR1 and CDR2 (germline): SQVTM, ANQGSEA. This CDR3 has 13 residues. The CDR3: CSVGGPRADTQYF. In nucleotides, the CDR3 is TGCAGCGTTGGAGGCCCCCGGGCAGATACGCAGTATTTT.

Points on this clonotype: A much larger clone lies one base from this, so it may be a read error. This chain connects TRBV28 to TRBJ2-1, with unresolved D. The CDR3 runs to 15 residues. V gave up 4 bases and J gave up 13 bases, with 23 bases separating them. CDR1 MDHEN and CDR2 SYDVKM come from the germline V gene. CDR3 coding DNA: TGTGCCAGCAGTTCCGTTGGCGGAAGCCAAGAGACCCAGTTCTTC. This sequence encodes CASSSVGGSQETQFF.

The chain uses TRBV4-1 and TRBJ2-1, with 12 bases lining up with TRBD2. The J call may be incorrect, as the DNA end agrees better with TRBJ2-7. Germline assignment: CDR1 MGHRA and CDR2 YSYEKL. This CDR3 contains 17 residues. This CDR3 is CASSPGLAGFSYNEQYF. The CDR3 region has the DNA TGCGCCAGCAGCCCCGGACTAGCGGGGTTCTCCTACAATGAGCAGTACTTC.

The chain has TRBV20-1 and TRBJ2-3; perhaps TRBD2 as D (6 bases). CDR3 length: 15 residues. Trimming removed 2 bases from V and 2 bases from J, with 14 bases in between. From germline, CDR1 is DFQATT and CDR2 SNEGSKA (reference sequence). CDR3 sequence: CSARPPGLITDTQYF. CDR3 DNA sequence: TGCAGTGCTAGACCCCCGGGACTCATCACAGATACGCAGTATTTT.

The chain employs TRBV4-2 and TRBJ2-3, with a weak D call TRBD1 (5 bases). The V and J ends lost 4 bases and 2 bases respectively, with 16 bases between them. Germline-derived CDR1 and CDR2 are LGHNA and YNFKEQ. The CDR3 spans 16 residues. The DNA of the CDR3 is TGTGCCAGCAGCCTTCGACAGCCTTCCTTCACAGATACGCAGTATTTT. Protein: CASSLRQPSFTDTQYF.

This clonotype was seen more than once but under ten times. V gene TRBV27 combines with J gene TRBJ1-3, with 7 positions matching TRBD1. Losses at the gene ends were 5 bases for V and 3 bases for J; bases not matched to a gene: 7. The V gene's germline CDR1 is MNHEY and CDR2 SMNVEV (reference sequence). The CDR3 consists of 15 residues. The CDR3 bases are TGTGCCAGCAGTCCACAAGGGACAGTTGGAAACACCATATATTTT. Amino acids: CASSPQGTVGNTIYF.

This clonotype was detected only a few times. This chain links TRBV7-9 with TRBJ2-7; TRBD2 agrees at 12 bases. J lost 7 bases, V lost 5 bases, and 6 bases had no gene match. Germline CDR1 reads SEHNR; CDR2 reads FQNEAQ (reference sequence). There are 14 residues in the CDR3. CDR3: CASSTLAGGREQYF. The CDR3 DNA sequence: TGTGCCAGCAGCACGCTAGCGGGGGGGCGTGAGCAGTACTTC. Combining the CDR3 with reference TRBV7-9 and TRBJ2-7 gives the whole variable domain DTGVSQNPRHKITKRGQNVTFRCDPISEHNRLYWYRQTLGQGPEFLTYFQNEAQLEKSRLLSDRFSAERPKGSFSTLEIQRTEQGDSAMYLCASSTLAGGREQYFGPGTRLTVT.

This CDR3 is CASTTGSSYNEQFF. The CDR3 DNA sequence: TGTGCCAGCACCACAGGGTCATCCTACAATGAGCAGTTCTTC. This chain joins TRBV4-2 and TRBJ2-1; possibly TRBD1 for D (6 bases). The CDR3 sequence is 14 residues long. The germline gives CDR1 LGHNA, CDR2 YNFKEQ. The V gene lost 7 bases and the J gene lost 1 base, with 11 bases spanning the gap.

A single count supports this clonotype. The J gene is TRBJ2-7, the V gene TRBV2; 7 positions agree with TRBD2. The CDR3 length is 17 residues. Germline CDR1 and CDR2: SNHLY and FYNNEI. Trimming cost V 2 bases and J 10 bases; bases outside gene matches: 20. The CDR3 region is CASSEPRAGVAKNTQYF. For the CDR3, the DNA is TGTGCCAGCAGTGAACCTAGGGCGGGAGTAGCCAAAAACACTCAGTACTTC.

At least ten counts were recorded for this clonotype. The chain carries TRBV3-1 and TRBJ1-6, with unresolved D. The germline gives CDR1 LGHDT, CDR2 YNNKEL (reference sequence). The CDR3 runs 16 residues. V was cut by 1 base and J by 6 bases, with 13 bases left in between. The CDR3 sequence: CASSQARTKINSPLHF. The CDR3 DNA reads as TGTGCCAGCAGCCAAGCGCGGACGAAGATTAATTCACCCCTCCACTTT.